These T cell receptor beta chains were read from a single sample in a study of blood T cell repertoires in COVID-19. Some clones are missing from TCRdb's copy, which holds only in-frame ones; the method was immunoSEQ multiplex PCR. The table records about 66,000 clones, about 90% of them present only once. The specimen sequenced was peripheral blood. The receptors were gathered from a man aged 55 to 69 with acute or convalescent COVID-19. Both conserved end residues are part of each CDR3. D genes are given only for firm matches. Clone size, where shown, is once, few, many, or a class for clones that have expanded.

V gene	clone size	J gene	D gene	CDR3 DNA	CDR3 protein
TRBV5-1	NA	TRBJ2-7	NA	TGCGCCAGCAGCTTACAGGGTTTTGGATACTTC	CASSLQGFGYF
TRBV7-9	NA	TRBJ1-1	NA	TGTGCCAGCAGCTTATATAGAAGCTCTGAAGCTTTCTTT	CASSLYRSSEAFF
TRBV7-8	NA	TRBJ2-7	NA	TGTGCCAGCAGCTTAGGGGGGGTATCCGAGCAGTACTTC	CASSLGGVSEQYF
TRBV30	NA	TRBJ1-5	NA	TGTGCCTGGAGTGACTCCGCGAGCAATCAGCCCCAGCATTTT	CAWSDSASNQPQHF
TRBV7-8	NA	TRBJ1-3	NA	TGTGCCAGCAGCCTTTTGGAGGCGGCCGGCACCATATATTTT	CASSLLEAAGTIYF
TRBV7-8	NA	TRBJ1-2	NA	TGTGCCAGCAGCCCAGATCAGGTGGGCTACACCTTC	CASSPDQVGYTF
TRBV7-9	NA	TRBJ2-3	NA	TGTGCCAGCAGCCTAGGGGGGGAAGGGACGCAGTATTTT	CASSLGGEGTQYF
TRBV5-1	NA	TRBJ1-1	NA	TGCGCCAGCAGCTTCCGGGAAAGCACTGAAGCTTTCTTT	CASSFRESTEAFF
TRBV7-9	NA	TRBJ1-1	TRBD1	TGTGCCAGCAGTTCCCCGGACAGGGGAGGAGGAAACACTGAAGCTTTCTTT	CASSSPDRGGGNTEAFF
TRBV6-6	NA	TRBJ1-5	NA	TGTGCCAGCAGCCCGCGGTCTTACAATCAGCCCCAGCATTTT	CASSPRSYNQPQHF
TRBV2	few	TRBJ1-2	NA	TGTGCCAGCAGTCAAACGACAGCCACCTATGGCTACACCTTC	CASSQTTATYGYTF
TRBV6-5	NA	TRBJ1-2	TRBD1	TGTGCCAGCAGTTACTCGTCCCGGACAGGCTATGGCTACACCTTC	CASSYSSRTGYGYTF
TRBV6-5	NA	TRBJ1-1	TRBD1	TGTGCCAGCAGTTGGACAGGGAAGAACACTGAAGCTTTCTTT	CASSWTGKNTEAFF
TRBV4-1	NA	TRBJ2-7	NA	TGCGCCAGCAGCCAAGATCGGGAAGGGGGTCTATGGGTATCGGGCGAGCAGTACTTC	CASSQDREGGLWVSGEQYF
TRBV3-1/TRBV3-2	NA	TRBJ1-5	TRBD1	TGTGCCAGCAGCCGACAGGGCGATCAGCCCCAGCATTTT	CASSRQGDQPQHF
TRBV29-1	NA	TRBJ2-7	NA	TGCAGCGTTACATACGGGGCGGGGCCCTACGAGCAGTACTTC	CSVTYGAGPYEQYF
TRBV19	NA	TRBJ1-2	TRBD1	TGTGCCACCAGGGACAGGGCTAACTATGGCTACACCTTC	CATRDRANYGYTF
TRBV4-1	NA	TRBJ2-7	TRBD2	TGCGCCAGCAGCCAAGCTACCGGACTAGCGGGGGTCTACTCCTACGAGCAGTACTTC	CASSQATGLAGVYSYEQYF
TRBV7-9	NA	TRBJ2-7	TRBD1	TGTGCCAGCAGCTTAGCGGGACAGGGCTCCTACGAGCAGTACTTC	CASSLAGQGSYEQYF
TRBV5-1	NA	TRBJ2-3	TRBD1	TGCGCCAGCAGCCCTACGGACAGGGGGGGTTCCACAGATACGCAGTATTTT	CASSPTDRGGSTDTQYF
TRBV11-2	NA	TRBJ1-1	TRBD1	TGTGCCAGCAGCCATCAGCGACAGGGAGGCACTGAAGCTTTCTTT	CASSHQRQGGTEAFF
TRBV24-1	NA	TRBJ1-5	NA	TGTGCCACCAGTGGTACGACAAGCTATCAGCCCCAGCATTTT	CATSGTTSYQPQHF
TRBV12-5	NA	TRBJ1-1	NA	TGTGCTAGTGGTTTGACGCCAGGAAGAATGAACACTGAAGCTTTCTTT	CASGLTPGRMNTEAFF
TRBV5-1	NA	TRBJ1-1	NA	TGCGCCAGCAGCTCGGGTCCAGTCGACCATGAAGCTTTCTTT	CASSSGPVDHEAFF
TRBV12-5	NA	TRBJ2-7	TRBD1	TGTGCTAGTGGTTTGGACAGGGGCTACGAGCAGTACTTC	CASGLDRGYEQYF
TRBV6-5	NA	TRBJ1-1	TRBD1	TGTGCCAGCAATGCGGGGGGGACAGGGGTCTCGGCTTTCTTT	CASNAGGTGVSAFF